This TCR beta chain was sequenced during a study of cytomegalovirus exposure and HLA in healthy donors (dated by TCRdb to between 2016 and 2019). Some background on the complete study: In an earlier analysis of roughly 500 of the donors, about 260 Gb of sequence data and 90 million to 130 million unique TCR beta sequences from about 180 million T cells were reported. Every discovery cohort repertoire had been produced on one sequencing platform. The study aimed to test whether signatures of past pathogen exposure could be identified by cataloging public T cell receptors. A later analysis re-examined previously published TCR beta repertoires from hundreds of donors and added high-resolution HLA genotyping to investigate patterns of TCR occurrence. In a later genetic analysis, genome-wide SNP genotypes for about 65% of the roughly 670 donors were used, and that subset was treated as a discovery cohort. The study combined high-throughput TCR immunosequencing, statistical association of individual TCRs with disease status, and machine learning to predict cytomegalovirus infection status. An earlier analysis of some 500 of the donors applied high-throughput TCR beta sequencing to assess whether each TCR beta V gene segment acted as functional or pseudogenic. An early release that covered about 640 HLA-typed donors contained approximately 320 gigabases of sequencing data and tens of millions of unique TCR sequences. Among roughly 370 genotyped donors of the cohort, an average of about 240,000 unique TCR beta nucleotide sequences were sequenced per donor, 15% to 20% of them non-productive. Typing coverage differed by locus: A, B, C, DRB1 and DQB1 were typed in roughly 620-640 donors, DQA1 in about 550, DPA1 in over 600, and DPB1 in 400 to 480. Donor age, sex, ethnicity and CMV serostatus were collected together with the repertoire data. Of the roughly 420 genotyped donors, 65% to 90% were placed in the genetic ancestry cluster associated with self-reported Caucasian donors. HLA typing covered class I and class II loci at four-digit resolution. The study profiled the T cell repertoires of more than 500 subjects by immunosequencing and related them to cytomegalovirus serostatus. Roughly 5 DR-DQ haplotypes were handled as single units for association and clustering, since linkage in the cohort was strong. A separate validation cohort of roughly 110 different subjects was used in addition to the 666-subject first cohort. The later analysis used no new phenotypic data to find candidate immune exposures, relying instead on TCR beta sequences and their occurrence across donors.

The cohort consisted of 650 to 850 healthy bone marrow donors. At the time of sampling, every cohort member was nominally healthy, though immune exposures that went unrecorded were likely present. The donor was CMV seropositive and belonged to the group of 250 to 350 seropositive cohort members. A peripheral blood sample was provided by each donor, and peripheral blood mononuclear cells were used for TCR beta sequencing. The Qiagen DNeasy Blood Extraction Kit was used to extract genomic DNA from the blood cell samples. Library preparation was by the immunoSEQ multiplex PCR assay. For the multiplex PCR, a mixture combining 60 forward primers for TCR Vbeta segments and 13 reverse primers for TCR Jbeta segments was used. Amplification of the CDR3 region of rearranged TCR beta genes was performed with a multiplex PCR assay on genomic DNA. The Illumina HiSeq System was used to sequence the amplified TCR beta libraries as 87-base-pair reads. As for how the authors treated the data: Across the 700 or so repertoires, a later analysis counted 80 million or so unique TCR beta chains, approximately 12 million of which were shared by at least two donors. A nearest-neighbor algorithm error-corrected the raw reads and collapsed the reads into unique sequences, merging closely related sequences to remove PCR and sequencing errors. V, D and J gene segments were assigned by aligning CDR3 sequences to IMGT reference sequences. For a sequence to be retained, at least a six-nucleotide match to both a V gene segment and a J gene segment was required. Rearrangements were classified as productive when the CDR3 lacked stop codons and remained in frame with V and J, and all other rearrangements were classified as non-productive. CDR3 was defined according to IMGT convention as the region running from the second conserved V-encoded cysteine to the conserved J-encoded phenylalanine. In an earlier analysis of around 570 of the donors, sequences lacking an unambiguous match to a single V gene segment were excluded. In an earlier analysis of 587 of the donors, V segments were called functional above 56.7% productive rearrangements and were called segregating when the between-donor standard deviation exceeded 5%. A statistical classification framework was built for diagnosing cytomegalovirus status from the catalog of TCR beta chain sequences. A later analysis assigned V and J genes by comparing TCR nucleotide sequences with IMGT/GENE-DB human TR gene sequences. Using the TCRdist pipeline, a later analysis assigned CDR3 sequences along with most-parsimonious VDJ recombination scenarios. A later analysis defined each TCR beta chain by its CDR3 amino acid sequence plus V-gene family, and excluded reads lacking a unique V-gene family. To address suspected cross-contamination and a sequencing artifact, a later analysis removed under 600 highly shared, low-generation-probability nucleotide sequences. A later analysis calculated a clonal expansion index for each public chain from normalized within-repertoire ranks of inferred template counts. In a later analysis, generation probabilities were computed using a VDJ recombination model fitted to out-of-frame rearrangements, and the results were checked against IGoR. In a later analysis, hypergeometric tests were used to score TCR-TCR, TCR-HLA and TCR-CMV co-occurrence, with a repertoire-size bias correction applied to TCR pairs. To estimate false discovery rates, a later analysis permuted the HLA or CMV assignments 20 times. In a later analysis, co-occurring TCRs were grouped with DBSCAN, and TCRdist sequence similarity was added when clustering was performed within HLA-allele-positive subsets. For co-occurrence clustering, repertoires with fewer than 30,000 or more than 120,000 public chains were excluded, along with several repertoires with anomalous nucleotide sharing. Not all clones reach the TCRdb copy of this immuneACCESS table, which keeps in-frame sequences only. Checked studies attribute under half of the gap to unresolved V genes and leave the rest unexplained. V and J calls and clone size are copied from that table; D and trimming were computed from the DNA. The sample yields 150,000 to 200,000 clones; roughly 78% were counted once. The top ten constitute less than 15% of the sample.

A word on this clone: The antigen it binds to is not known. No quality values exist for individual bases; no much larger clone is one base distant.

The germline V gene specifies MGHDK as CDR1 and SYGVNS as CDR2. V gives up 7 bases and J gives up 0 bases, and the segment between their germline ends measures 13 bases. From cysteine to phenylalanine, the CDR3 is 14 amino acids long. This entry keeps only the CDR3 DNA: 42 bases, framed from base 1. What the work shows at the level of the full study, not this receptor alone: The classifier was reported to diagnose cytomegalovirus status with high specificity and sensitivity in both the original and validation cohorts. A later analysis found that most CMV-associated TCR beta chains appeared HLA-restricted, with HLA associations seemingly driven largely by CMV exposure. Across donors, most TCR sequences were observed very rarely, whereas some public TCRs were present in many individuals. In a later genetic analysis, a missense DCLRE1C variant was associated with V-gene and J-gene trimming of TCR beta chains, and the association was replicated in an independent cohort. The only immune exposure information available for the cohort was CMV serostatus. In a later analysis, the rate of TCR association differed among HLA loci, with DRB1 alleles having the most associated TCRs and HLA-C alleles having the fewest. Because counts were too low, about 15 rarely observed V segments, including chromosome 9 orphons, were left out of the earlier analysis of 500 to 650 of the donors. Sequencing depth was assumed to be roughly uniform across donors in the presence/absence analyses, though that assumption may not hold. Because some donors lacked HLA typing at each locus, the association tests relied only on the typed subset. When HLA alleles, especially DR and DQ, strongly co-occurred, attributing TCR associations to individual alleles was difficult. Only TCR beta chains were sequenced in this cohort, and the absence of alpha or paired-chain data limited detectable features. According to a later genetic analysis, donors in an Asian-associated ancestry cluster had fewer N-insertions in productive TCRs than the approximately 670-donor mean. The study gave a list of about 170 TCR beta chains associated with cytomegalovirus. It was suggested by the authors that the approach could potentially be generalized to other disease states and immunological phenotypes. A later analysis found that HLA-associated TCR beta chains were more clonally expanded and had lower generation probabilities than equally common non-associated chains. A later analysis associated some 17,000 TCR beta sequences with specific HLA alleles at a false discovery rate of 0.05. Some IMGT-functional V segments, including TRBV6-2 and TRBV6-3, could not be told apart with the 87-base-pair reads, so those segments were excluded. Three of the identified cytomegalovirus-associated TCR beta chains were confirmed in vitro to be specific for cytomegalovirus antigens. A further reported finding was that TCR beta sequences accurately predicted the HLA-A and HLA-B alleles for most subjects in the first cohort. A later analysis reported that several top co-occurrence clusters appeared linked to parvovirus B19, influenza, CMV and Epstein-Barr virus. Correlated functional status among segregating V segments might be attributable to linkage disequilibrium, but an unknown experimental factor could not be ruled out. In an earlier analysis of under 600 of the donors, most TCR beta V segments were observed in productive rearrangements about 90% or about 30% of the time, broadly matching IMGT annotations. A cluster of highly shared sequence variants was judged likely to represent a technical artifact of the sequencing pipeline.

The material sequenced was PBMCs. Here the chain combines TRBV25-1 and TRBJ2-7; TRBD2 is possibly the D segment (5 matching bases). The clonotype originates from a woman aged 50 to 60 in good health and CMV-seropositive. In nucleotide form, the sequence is TGTGCCAGCATCCTAGCTATCCTCTCCTACGAGCAGTACTTC. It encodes CASILAILSYEQYF.